This T cell receptor beta chain was identified during a study of graft-versus-host responses after intestinal transplantation (dated by TCRdb to about 2021). For the study in its entirety: The transplants that recipients received were multivisceral, liver-intestinal, or isolated intestinal. Alloreactive clones were identified by sequencing pre-transplant mixed lymphocyte reaction products and comparing them with unstimulated pre-transplant donor and recipient T cells. Samples from three later patients were sequenced in-house on an Illumina MiSeq with MiXCR processing rather than by the commercial service. The cohort enrolled about two dozen intestinal transplant recipients including one retransplant, and 3 patients lacking pretransplant specimens were excluded. A peak of at least 4% donor T cells among recipient peripheral blood mononuclear cells was the definition used for donor T cell macrochimerism. Bulk TCR-beta CDR3 sequencing was used to track graft-versus-host and host-versus-graft alloreactive T cell clones in the graft, circulation and bone marrow after intestinal transplantation. All recipients received anti-thymocyte globulin induction followed by maintenance tacrolimus and steroids for 3 to 4 years. Results and caveats for the whole study, not just this receptor: In the allografts of patients with donor T cell macrochimerism, GvH to HvG T cell clonal ratios were high. GvH clones were found in recipient bone marrow, and some of the GvH clones appeared earlier in ileal mucosa or blood, which is consistent with an intestinal mucosal origin. Peak levels of circulating GvH clones were associated with declines in HvG clones early after transplant. The conclusions were limited by the relatively low number and heterogeneity of the intestinal transplant patients.

Sample time point, as interpreted from the label and publication: cells obtained before transplantation from donor or recipient. CD3+CD4+ and CD3+CD8+ populations were FACS-sorted from unstimulated pre-transplant donor and recipient cells taken from spleen or lymph nodes. Libraries were constructed by the immunoSEQ multiplex PCR assay. In most patients, genomic DNA was isolated using the Qiagen DNeasy Blood and Tissue Kit and sent frozen to Adaptive Biotechnologies for TCR sequencing. Adaptive Biotechnologies carried out high-throughput TCR-beta CDR3 sequencing of genomic DNA for most patients. Under the source paper's analysis protocol: TCR sequencing data for 18 patients were retrieved from Adaptive's ImmunoSEQ software; three other patients were processed with MiXCR and VDJtools. To correct CD4 versus CD8 sorting errors, any sequence found in both subsets at a frequency ratio below 5:1 was removed. CDR3 nucleotide sequences shared by donor and recipient were removed because the origin of these sequences could not be assigned. Alloreactive clones required at least 2-fold expansion over unstimulated cells and minimum CFSE-low frequency of 0.002% (template counts) or 0.001% (read counts). A clone was considered mappable if detected in the sequenced pre-transplant spleen, lymph node, or MLR CFSE-low populations of the donor or recipient. Cumulative frequency of alloreactive clones was calculated as a percentage of all sequences weighted by copy number. Held by TCRdb, this immuneACCESS table contains in-frame sequences only and omits some clones. Under half of the omission traces to an unresolved V gene where checked; the cause of the rest is unknown. That table is the source of V, J and clone size, and D and trimming were worked out from the DNA. A total of some 90,000 clones appear in this sample, approximately 95% of them only once. The biggest ten clones account for less than 0.5% of the sample.

Note on this clone: No cognate antigen has been identified for it. No base-level quality is on record; no much larger clone is a single base apart.

CDR1 and CDR2 (MGHRA, YSYEKL) derive from the germline V gene. Its CDR3 holds 13 amino acids, cysteine through phenylalanine. Just the 39-base CDR3 DNA is kept, in frame starting at base 1. Trimming removed 3 bases from V and 8 bases from J; the gene matches leave 4 bases unexplained. The chain was built from TRBV4-1 and TRBJ2-1; 7 bases in between match TRBD2. The TCR comes from a human donor who received an intestinal transplant. The sequencing here drew on unstimulated CD8+ T cells sorted from spleen or lymph node cells, taken before intestinal transplant. The bases are TGCGCCAGCAGCCAGGGAGCGGGATATGAGCAGTTCTTC. The encoded protein is CASSQGAGYEQFF.